These 13 T cell receptor beta chains came from one sample sequenced in a study of metastatic and nonmetastatic thyroid tumors. With MiXCR, TCRdb called clones anew from the PCR reads. The table records fewer than 20,000 clones, about a fifth of them present only once. No patient received treatment before thyroid surgery. Sequenced: tumor tissue. The source of these receptors is a female donor with papillary thyroid cancer or a benign thyroid nodule (not recorded which). Some clones in this sample may be carry-over from other donors' samples.

This clone was detected only a few times. J is TRBJ2-7 and V is TRBV15, with a weak D call TRBD2 (6 bases). Trimming left V 0 bases short and J 7 bases short, with 16 bases between. The germline V gene has CDR1 LNHNV and CDR2 YYDKDF (reference sequence). The CDR3 covers 15 residues. The DNA for the CDR3 is TGTGCCACCAGCAGAGATACGGCGGGGTCATGGGAGCAGTACTTC. As protein: CATSRDTAGSWEQYF.

This clone was recorded at least ten times. The chain uses TRBV12-5 and TRBJ1-2; 8 nucleotides match TRBD1. CDR3 length: 15 residues. Germline V CDR1 and CDR2: LGHNT, FRNRAP. V trimming: 1 base; J trimming: 8 bases; junction bases outside the gene matches: 9. CDR3 DNA: TGTGCTAGTGGTTTGGAAACCGGGACAGGTAGCGGCTACACCTTC. Encoded protein: CASGLETGTGSGYTF. Full variable domain (remainder filled in from reference TRBV12-5 and TRBJ1-2): DARVTQTPRHKVTEMGQEVTMRCQPILGHNTVFWYRQTMMQGLELLAYFRNRAPLDDSGMPKDRFSAEMPDATLATLKIQPSEPRDSAVYFCASGLETGTGSGYTFGSGTRLTVV.

CDR3 nucleotide sequence: TGTGCCAGCAGCCGAGACAGCGGGGCCTACAATGAGCAGTTCTTC. Protein sequence: CASSRDSGAYNEQFF. V and J are TRBV7-9 and TRBJ2-1, with 7 bases that match TRBD2. The CDR3 runs to 15 residues. Germline V gene data show CDR1 as SEHNR and CDR2 as FQNEAQ (reference sequence). The junction had 6 bases not matched to a gene; V was cut back by 5 bases and J by 2 bases.

This clone was seen only a few times. The V gene is TRBV7-9, the J gene TRBJ1-1; D remains unclear. Trimming stripped 5 bases from V and 8 bases from J, with 9 bases between. Germline assignment: CDR1 SEHNR and CDR2 FQNEAQ (reference sequence). This CDR3 has 11 amino acids. In nucleotides, the CDR3 is TGTGCCAGCAGCGGTAGTCTAGAAGCTTTCTTT. Its protein product is CASSGSLEAFF.

This clone is deemed medium-sized. The chain is built from TRBV6-1 and TRBJ2-3, with TRBD2 matching over 12 bases. V trimming: 10 bases; J trimming: 1 base; junction bases outside the gene matches: 15. This CDR3 is built from 18 residues. Per the germline V gene, CDR1 is MNHNS and CDR2 is SASEGT. CDR3 loop: CATVRTSGKPFRTDTQYF. The CDR3 nucleotides read TGTGCCACCGTAAGGACTAGCGGGAAACCGTTCCGCACAGATACGCAGTATTTT.

In its sample, this clone was seen a few times. This could be a read error, since a much larger clone is one nucleotide away. The V gene is TRBV20-1, the J gene TRBJ2-7, with 10 positions matching TRBD1. This CDR3 is built from 14 residues. From germline, CDR1 is DFQATT and CDR2 SNEGSKA (reference sequence). The CDR3 sequence is CSALDRGLSYEQRF. The DNA for the CDR3 is TGCAGTGCCCTTGACAGGGGGCTCTCCTACGAGCAGCGCTTC.

This clone was detected many times. V is TRBV12-5 and J is TRBJ2-3; unclear D gene. The CDR3 contains 13 residues. V was pared by 2 bases and J by 1 base, with 4 bases between. The germline gives CDR1 LGHNT, CDR2 FRNRAP. The CDR3 region has the DNA TGTGCTAGTGGTTTGCCCCGCACAGATACGCAGTATTTT. It is translated as CASGLPRTDTQYF.

The chain joins TRBV9 to TRBJ1-1; D might be TRBD1 (6 bases). Germline lookup yields CDR1 SGDLS and CDR2 YYNGEE. CDR3 length: 13 amino acids. V gave up 3 bases and J gave up 2 bases, with 8 bases separating them. The CDR3: CASSDGGNTEAFF. The CDR3 DNA is TGTGCCAGCAGCGACGGGGGCAACACTGAAGCTTTCTTT.

The chain recombines TRBV7-2 with TRBJ2-3, with 7 positions matching TRBD2. The germline V gene has CDR1 SGHTA and CDR2 FQGNSA. Trimming cost V 8 bases and J 5 bases; bases outside gene matches: 10. The CDR3 contains 14 residues. CDR3 protein: CASGLAASQDTQYF. The CDR3 nucleotides read TGTGCCAGCGGGCTAGCGGCGTCCCAAGATACGCAGTATTTT. The full variable domain, in which reference TRBV7-2 and TRBJ2-3 provide the parts outside the CDR3, is GAGVSQSPSNKVTEKGKDVELRCDPISGHTALYWYRQSLGQGLEFLIYFQGNSAPDKSGLPSDRFSAERTGGSVSTLTIQRTQQEDSAVYLCASGLAASQDTQYFGPGTRLTVL.

This clone came up a few times. V and J are TRBV27 and TRBJ2-7; 7 bases line up with TRBD1. Trimming took 2 bases from V and 5 from J; bases not matched to a gene: 12. The germline CDR1 and CDR2 sequences are MNHEY and SMNVEV (reference sequence). CDR3 length equals 16 residues. CDR3 loop: CASSLGTTGDVNEQYF. For the CDR3, the DNA is TGTGCCAGCAGTTTAGGCACTACAGGGGACGTGAACGAGCAGTACTTC.

There are many counts of this clone. A junction end diverges from the germline sequence, so it may reflect a read error. The J gene is TRBJ2-1, the V gene TRBV19, with D perhaps matching TRBD1 or TRBD2 (5 bases each). This CDR3 has 15 amino acids. In germline, CDR1 is LNHDA, CDR2 SQIVND (reference sequence). CDR3: CASSFRRDRSNGQFF. The CDR3 coding sequence is TGTGCCAGTAGTTTCCGCCGGGACCGATCTAATGGGCAGTTCTTC. The full variable domain, its missing parts supplied by reference TRBV19 and TRBJ2-1, is DGGITQSPKYLFRKEGQNVTLSCEQNLNHDAMYWYRQDPGQGLRLIYYSQIVNDFQKGDIAEGYSVSREKKESFPLTVTSAQKNPTAFYLCASSFRRDRSNGQFFGPGTRLTVL.

The J gene is TRBJ1-2, the V gene TRBV2; possibly TRBD1 for D (5 bases). Per the germline V gene, CDR1 is SNHLY and CDR2 is FYNNEI. The V end lost 7 bases, the J end lost 2 bases, and 17 bases lay between the germline ends. This CDR3 has 15 amino acids. CDR3 residues: CASIGFRDSNYGYTF. The CDR3 DNA follows: TGTGCCAGCATCGGGTTTAGGGACTCCAACTATGGCTACACCTTC.

This chain connects TRBV20-1 to TRBJ2-3, with TRBD2 identical over 8 bases. From germline, CDR1 is DFQATT and CDR2 SNEGSKA (reference sequence). The length of the CDR3 is 14 residues. V was clipped by 5 bases and J by 5 bases; unmatched bases: 9. CDR3 DNA: TGCAGTGCTTTGCTTTCGGGACTAGGAGATACGCAGTATTTT. Its translation is CSALLSGLGDTQYF.